These 8 T cell receptor beta chains were sequenced from one sample in a study of response to subunit inactivated influenza vaccine. TCRdb reanalysed the RT-PCR reads using MiXCR and keeps one entry per CDR3 protein. The sample has a few hundred thousand distinct CDR3 sequences, roughly an eighth seen once. The source material was non-naive T cells sorted from PBMCs, sampled roughly 2 weeks before vaccination. The receptors were sampled from a man between 50 and 59 years old who received an inactivated influenza vaccine.

This clonotype was counted many times. This chain joins TRBV3-1 and TRBJ2-1, with 9 bases matching TRBD2. V dropped 2 bases and J dropped 8; count of bases not matched to a gene: 13. Germline V gene lookup returns CDR1 LGHDT and CDR2 YNNKEL (reference sequence). The CDR3 is 17 residues long. CDR3 sequence: CASSQRVAGARRDEQFF. The CDR3 nucleotides read TGTGCCAGCAGCCAAAGAGTAGCGGGGGCCCGTCGAGATGAGCAGTTCTTC.

This clonotype was seen a few times. The CDR3 region has the DNA TGTGCCAGCAGTGAAGCGTGGGGGTTCGGCTACACCTTC. Its protein is CASSEAWGFGYTF. The chain employs TRBV6-1 and TRBJ1-2; tentative D call: TRBD1 (5 bases). The CDR3 covers 13 residues. CDR1 is MNHNS, CDR2 SASEGT, per germline. Trimming took off 0 bases at V and 8 bases at J, with 10 bases between the two ends.

There are many counts of this clonotype. The chain recombines TRBV27 with TRBJ1-5, with D perhaps matching TRBD1 (6 bases). This CDR3 spans 13 amino acids. Trimming cost V 6 bases and J 11 bases, with 17 bases left between them. Germline V gene sequence: CDR1 MNHEY, CDR2 SMNVEV (reference sequence). The CDR3 DNA follows: TGTGCCAGCAGGGGGGGCAATGCTCCAGCCCAGCATTTT. Protein product: CASRGGNAPAQHF.

The J gene is TRBJ2-5, the V gene TRBV5-1; TRBD2 matches 8 bases. This CDR3 region has 14 residues. Trimming cost V 3 bases and J 5 bases; bases outside gene matches: 6. CDR1 and CDR2 (germline): SGHRS, YFSETQ. The CDR3 here is CASSSGLAAETQYF. CDR3 nucleotide sequence: TGCGCCAGCAGCTCAGGACTAGCCGCCGAGACCCAGTACTTC.

This clonotype has only a few counts. The chain employs TRBV5-4 and TRBJ2-3; D perhaps matches TRBD1 (6 bases). The V gene's germline CDR1 is SGHNT and CDR2 YYREEE (reference sequence). This CDR3 contains 14 residues. Trimming cost V 0 bases and J 8 bases, with 13 bases left between them. The CDR3 nucleotides read TGTGCCAGCAGCTTGGGTCAGGGGCGTGGTACGCAGTATTTT. Its protein is CASSLGQGRGTQYF.

This clonotype occurred many times. V gene TRBV11-2 combines with J gene TRBJ2-5; no reliable D call. Trimming cost V 1 base and J 1 base, with 10 bases left between them. The CDR3 runs 15 residues. Germline CDR1 is SGHAT and CDR2 is FQNNGV. This chain's CDR3 is CASSLVTTFQETQYF. The CDR3 nucleotides are TGTGCCAGCAGCTTAGTAACGACCTTCCAAGAGACCCAGTACTTC. The full variable domain, its missing parts supplied by reference TRBV11-2 and TRBJ2-5, is EAGVAQSPRYKIIEKRQSVAFWCNPISGHATLYWYQQILGQGPKLLIQFQNNGVVDDSQLPKDRFSAERLKGVDSTLKIQPAKLEDSAVYLCASSLVTTFQETQYFGPGTRLLVL.

J is TRBJ1-5 and V is TRBV24-1; the D gene is possibly TRBD1 (5 bases). V was cut by 7 bases and J by 0 bases, with 12 bases left in between. The length of the CDR3 is 15 residues. Germline V gene sequence: CDR1 KGHDR, CDR2 SFDVKD. The CDR3 reads CATRAGGASNQPQHF. In nucleotides, the CDR3 is TGTGCCACCAGGGCCGGAGGGGCTAGCAATCAGCCCCAGCATTTT.

This clonotype was counted between two and nine times. The V gene is TRBV9, the J gene TRBJ2-2; perhaps TRBD1 as D (7 bases). Trimming took off 3 bases at V and 7 bases at J, with 16 bases between the two ends. Germline V gives CDR1 SGDLS, CDR2 YYNGEE. CDR3 length: 15 amino acids. The CDR3 bases are TGTGCCAGCAGCGCCCAGGGGGGCAATCTCGGGGAGCTGTTTTTT. Translated: CASSAQGGNLGELFF.